The 21 T cell receptor beta chains below were found in one sample sequenced in a study of beta chain features in type 1 diabetes. Expressed TCRB transcripts were sequenced because the isolated RNA had all been reverse transcribed beforehand. Profiled with immunoSEQ multiplex PCR; TCRdb holds only in-frame clones, not every one. The table lists 350,000 or so clones, roughly a fifth of them singletons. The sample comprised naive CD4+ T cells from blood. These receptors were obtained from a woman between 18 and 30 years old in good health.

To note about this clone: The junction departs from germline at one end; a sequencing error may be responsible. The gene calls are TRBV7-7 and TRBJ1-2; no definite D call. The germline V gene encodes CDR1 SSHAT and CDR2 FNYEAQ (reference sequence). The CDR3 contains 13 residues. CDR3 nucleotides: TGTGCTAGCACCCCATATGAGGGCGGGGGCTACACCTTC. This gives the protein CASTPYEGGGYTF.

The rearrangement joins TRBV18 to TRBJ1-4; no reliable D call. Per germline, CDR1 KGHSH and CDR2 LQKENI. CDR3 length: 13 residues. Trimming took 4 bases from V and 7 from J, leaving 10 bases between them. CDR3 nucleotide sequence: TGTGCCAGCTCACAGGGAGGTGGTGAAAAACTGTTTTTT. Translation: CASSQGGGEKLFF. The full variable domain, its missing parts supplied by reference TRBV18 and TRBJ1-4, is NAGVMQNPRHLVRRRGQEARLRCSPMKGHSHVYWYRQLPEEGLKFMVYLQKENIIDESGMPKERFSAEFPKEGPSILRIQQVVRGDSAAYFCASSQGGGEKLFFGSGTQLSVL.

This clone was seen a handful of times. In DNA, the CDR3 is TGTGCCAGCAGCTTCTCTAGCGGGGATACCTACGAGCAGTACTTC. Translation: CASSFSSGDTYEQYF. The chain couples TRBV7-2 to TRBJ2-7; 9 bases agree with TRBD2. This CDR3 region has 15 residues. The J segment lost 2 bases and the V segment lost 3 bases, leaving 5 bases of the junction unmatched. In germline, CDR1 is SGHTA, CDR2 FQGNSA.

The CDR3 bases are TGCGCCAGCAGCTTGGAACGCCCGGGCACTGAAGCTTTCTTT. Residues: CASSLERPGTEAFF. V and J are TRBV5-1 and TRBJ1-1, with unresolved D. The V gene lost 0 bases and the J gene lost 4 bases, with 10 bases spanning the gap. Germline CDR1 and CDR2: SGHRS and YFSETQ. CDR3 length: 14 amino acids.

This clone was observed a few times. The chain couples TRBV5-1 to TRBJ2-3, with TRBD1 as a possible D gene (6 bases). V gave up 2 bases and J gave up 0 bases, with 10 bases separating them. Germline lookup yields CDR1 SGHRS and CDR2 YFSETQ. CDR3 size: 15 residues. Written as DNA, the CDR3 is TGCGCCAGCAGCTTCTTGGGGACAAGCACAGATACGCAGTATTTT. Translated, it gives CASSFLGTSTDTQYF.

The chain uses TRBV5-4 and TRBJ2-1; 10 bases map to TRBD2. This CDR3 region has 15 residues. Looked up from germline, CDR1 is SGHNT and CDR2 is YYREEE (reference sequence). Trimming removed 0 bases from V and 8 bases from J; junction bases left unmatched: 5. CDR3 coding DNA: TGTGCCAGCAGCTTGGGGCTAGCGGGAGTATATGAGCAGTTCTTC. Translated: CASSLGLAGVYEQFF.

The chain has TRBV9 and TRBJ2-7; TRBD1 matches 10 bases. CDR1 is SGDLS and CDR2 is YYNGEE in the germline V gene. Trimming took 3 bases from V and 4 from J; bases not matched to a gene: 10. This CDR3 is 16 amino acids long. Here the CDR3 reads CASSARPGTGEYEQYF. The CDR3, as DNA: TGTGCCAGCAGCGCTCGACCCGGGACAGGGGAGTACGAGCAGTACTTC.

In its sample, this clone was seen a few times. The V and J genes are TRBV6-6 and TRBJ2-7; TRBD1 might be the D (6 bases). In germline, CDR1 is MNHNY, CDR2 SVGAGI (reference sequence). This CDR3 spans 13 amino acids. Trimming removed 6 bases at V and 1 base at J, with 10 bases between. For the CDR3, the DNA is TGTGCCAGCAGACAGGGATCTTCCTACGAGCAGTACTTC. It yields the protein CASRQGSSYEQYF.

This chain joins TRBV7-9 and TRBJ1-2; TRBD1 matches at 8 bases. The V gene end was trimmed by 5 bases and the J gene end by 0 bases; junction bases not matched to a gene: 5. The CDR3 has 15 residues. Germline V lookup: CDR1 SEHNR, CDR2 FQNEAQ (reference sequence). The CDR3 sequence is CASSRQGTTNYGYTF. Written as DNA, the CDR3 is TGTGCCAGCAGCCGACAGGGGACAACTAACTATGGCTACACCTTC.

This chain uses TRBV29-1 with TRBJ1-2, with D perhaps TRBD1 (5 bases). Germline V lookup: CDR1 SQVTM, CDR2 ANQGSEA. V dropped 3 bases and J dropped 8 bases, with 10 bases sitting between them. CDR3 length: 11 residues. The CDR3 region is CSVDQQGGYTF. DNA of the CDR3: TGCAGCGTTGATCAGCAGGGCGGCTACACCTTC.

CDR3 sequence (DNA): TGTGCCAGCAGTGCCCACAGGGTCCTCTCTGGAAACACCATATATTTT. Translating gives CASSAHRVLSGNTIYF. The chain couples TRBV6-1 to TRBJ1-3; D may be TRBD1 (6 bases). CDR1 is MNHNS, CDR2 SASEGT, per germline. V shed 4 bases and J shed 0 bases, with 13 bases lying between them. The CDR3 spans 16 residues.

The chain uses TRBV25-1 and TRBJ1-2; maybe TRBD1 (6 bases). Trimming took off 6 bases at V and 8 bases at J, with 16 bases between the two ends. The CDR3 is 13 amino acids. Looked up from germline, CDR1 is MGHDK and CDR2 is SYGVNS. The CDR3, as DNA: TGTGCCAGCAGCCAAAGGCAGGGGCGGGGCTACACCTTC. Translation: CASSQRQGRGYTF.

Only a few counts were recorded for this clone. This CDR3 is CASSLGEGNIQYF. The CDR3 DNA reads TGTGCCAGCAGCTTGGGGGAGGGAAACATTCAGTACTTC. The V and J genes are TRBV11-2 and TRBJ2-4, with 7 bases aligning to TRBD2. CDR3 length: 13 residues. Per the germline V gene, CDR1 is SGHAT and CDR2 is FQNNGV. Germline trimming cut 3 bases from V and 6 bases from J; bases unmatched to any gene: 2.

The chain links TRBV18 to TRBJ2-3, with TRBD1 matching over 7 bases. Germline-derived CDR1 and CDR2 are KGHSH and LQKENI. J was trimmed by 6 bases and V by 8 bases; bases with no gene match: 8. There are 13 residues in the CDR3. The CDR3, as DNA: TGTGCCAGCCTTGGAAGGGGGCAGGATACGCAGTATTTT. This sequence encodes CASLGRGQDTQYF.

This clone showed up just a few times. This chain links TRBV18 with TRBJ2-1; D gene uncertain. The CDR3 has 15 residues. Trimming stripped 8 bases from V and 0 bases from J, with 14 bases between. Germline V CDR1 and CDR2: KGHSH, LQKENI. CDR3 in DNA: TGTGCCAGCACCCCTATGAGGAGCTCCTACAATGAGCAGTTCTTC. As protein: CASTPMRSSYNEQFF.

This chain uses TRBV7-2 with TRBJ1-2, with TRBD1 identical over 10 bases. Germline V lookup: CDR1 SGHTA, CDR2 FQGNSA. The V gene end was trimmed by 1 base and the J gene end by 4 bases; junction bases not matched to a gene: 3. The length of the CDR3 is 15 residues. In DNA form, the CDR3 reads TGTGCCAGCAGCTTAGGCCGGGACAGGGGCTATGGCTACACCTTC. The encoded protein is CASSLGRDRGYGYTF.

V and J are TRBV2 and TRBJ2-6, with TRBD1 matching over 8 bases. CDR3 length equals 17 residues. Germline CDR1 is SNHLY and CDR2 is FYNNEI. The J segment lost 0 bases and the V segment lost 5 bases, leaving 6 bases of the junction unmatched. The chain's CDR3 is CASSKDREISGANVLTF. DNA of the CDR3: TGTGCCAGCAGTAAGGACAGGGAAATCTCTGGGGCCAACGTCCTGACTTTC.

The V call is TRBV7-2, the J call TRBJ2-3, with D unresolved. V was pared by 5 bases and J by 4 bases, with 7 bases between. Germline V gene sequence: CDR1 SGHTA, CDR2 FQGNSA. This CDR3 comprises 12 residues. CDR3 in amino acids: CASSRGADTQYF. The CDR3 region has the DNA TGTGCCAGCAGCCGAGGTGCAGATACGCAGTATTTT.

In this sample, this clone turned up a few times. The chain recombines TRBV30 with TRBJ1-2, with D perhaps TRBD1 (6 bases). Germline values: CDR1 GTSNPN, CDR2 SVGIG (reference sequence). The V and J ends lost 3 bases and 7 bases respectively, with 24 bases between them. The length of the CDR3 is 16 residues. This CDR3 reads CAWSRGSGASRGGYTF. The DNA for the CDR3 is TGTGCCTGGAGCAGAGGGTCAGGGGCCTCCCGAGGTGGCTACACCTTC.

The chain recombines TRBV7-2 with TRBJ2-7; possibly TRBD2 for D (6 bases). The CDR3 sequence is 13 residues long. V lost 3 bases, J lost 7 bases, and 13 bases lay in between. Germline V lookup: CDR1 SGHTA, CDR2 FQGNSA. The CDR3 coding sequence is TGTGCCAGCAGCTTGGAGCAGGGAGGAGAGCAGTACTTC. Amino acid sequence: CASSLEQGGEQYF.

The J gene is TRBJ1-5, the V gene TRBV13; D is possibly TRBD1 (6 bases). Trimming took 4 bases from V and 2 from J, leaving 9 bases between them. CDR3 length: 14 residues. The V gene's germline CDR1 is PRHDT and CDR2 FYEKMQ (reference sequence). The CDR3 region has the DNA TGTGCCAGCAGCTCGAGACAGGGCAATCAGCCCCAGCATTTT. It encodes CASSSRQGNQPQHF.